This T cell receptor beta chain was recovered during a study of T cells in Graves' hyperthyroidism and ophthalmopathy. The study's findings and limits: Blood also showed most of the thyroid clonotypes that were expanded above 0.001.

V shed 5 bases and J shed 3 bases, with 13 bases lying between them. The CDR3 is made up of 14 amino acids. Authors of the study amplified TCR beta CDR3 regions from RNA transcripts. Carried out on the TCR CDR3, a first-round RT-PCR used the HTBI primer set. TCRdb fed the multiplex PCR reads into MiXCR, producing one record per CDR3 protein. This table holds 350,000 or so distinct CDR3 sequences, less than 20% found once. This clonotype was picked up many times. Its target is not known. This rearrangement joins TRBV12-3 or TRBV12-4 to TRBJ1-2, with D possibly matching TRBD1 (5 bases). This sequence originates from a woman in her forties with Graves' ophthalmopathy. The sequenced sample consisted of blood. The CDR3, as DNA: TGTGCCAGCAGTACAGGCCCGAAAGACTATGGCTACACCTTC. This encodes CASSTGPKDYGYTF.